The entry below describes one TCR beta chain. V was shortened by 8 bases and J by 3 bases, with 14 bases between the two germline ends. Germline CDR1 MNHEY, CDR2 SVGAGI. CDR3 length: 13 amino acids. The data belong to a study of T cell responses to AZD1222 COVID-19 vaccine. Assay: immunoSEQ multiplex PCR; the TCRdb copy retains only in-frame clones and omits some. The sample contains 100,000 to 150,000 clones, roughly 84% of which appear only once. This sample comprised peripheral blood, obtained on day 0 of AZD1222 vaccination. The TCR sequence derives from an adult in good health. The V gene is TRBV6-5, the J gene TRBJ2-7, with D perhaps TRBD1 (6 bases). This CDR3 reads CASSDLGGYEQYF. For the CDR3, the DNA is TGTGCCAGCTCAGATTTAGGGGGCTACGAGCAGTACTTC.